One and the same sample provided the 22 T cell receptor beta chains below, sequenced in a study of glioma-infiltrating T cells after dendritic cell vaccination. The repertoire was sequenced with immunoSEQ multiplex PCR; TCRdb's copy has only in-frame clones and lacks some. The repertoire holds roughly 38,000 clones, roughly 79% seen once, with about 8% in the top ten. Specimen: blood, collected before dendritic cell vaccination. Every receptor here comes from a human donor with glioblastoma.

The V gene is TRBV4-1, the J gene TRBJ2-1, with TRBD2 matching 7 bases. Losses at the gene ends were 2 bases for V and 8 bases for J; bases not matched to a gene: 12. Per the germline V gene, CDR1 is MGHRA and CDR2 is YSYEKL. The CDR3 has 16 residues. The CDR3 nucleotides are TGCGCCAGCAGCCAATCAACCTCGGGGGGATGGGATGAGCAGTTCTTC. Translating it yields CASSQSTSGGWDEQFF.

The chain recombines TRBV11-1 with TRBJ2-7; 11 positions match TRBD1. Germline CDR1 reads SGHAT; CDR2 reads FQDESV (reference sequence). The J segment lost 6 bases and the V segment lost 5 bases, leaving 6 bases of the junction unmatched. This CDR3 is built from 14 residues. The CDR3 here is CASSKGTGGSEQYF. The CDR3, as DNA: TGTGCCAGCAGCAAAGGGACAGGGGGTAGCGAGCAGTACTTC. The full variable domain, in which reference TRBV11-1 and TRBJ2-7 provide the parts outside the CDR3, is EAEVAQSPRYKITEKSQAVAFWCDPISGHATLYWYRQILGQGPELLVQFQDESVVDDSQLPKDRFSAERLKGVDSTLKIQPAELGDSAMYLCASSKGTGGSEQYFGPGTRLTVT.

The CDR3 DNA sequence: TGTGCCACCTGGGGAGCAGCTAACTATGGCTACACCTTC. Translated, it gives CATWGAANYGYTF. This chain joins TRBV19 and TRBJ1-2; no clear D. Germline CDR1 reads LNHDA; CDR2 reads SQIVND (reference sequence). The length of the CDR3 is 13 residues. Trimming removed 10 bases from V and 0 bases from J, with 12 bases in between.

This chain links TRBV6-4 with TRBJ1-1; D is possibly TRBD1 (5 bases). Germline CDR1 and CDR2: MRHNA and SNTAGT. V lost 7 bases to trimming and J lost 4 bases, with 16 bases between them. This CDR3 contains 14 residues. This chain's CDR3 is CASTPTQGSTEAFF. The CDR3 region has the DNA TGTGCCAGCACCCCGACCCAGGGAAGCACTGAAGCTTTCTTT.

This sequence joins TRBV7-9 and TRBJ2-1, with 9 bases aligning to TRBD2. The germline CDR1 and CDR2 sequences are SEHNR and FQNEAQ (reference sequence). V dropped 0 bases and J dropped 1; count of bases not matched to a gene: 10. The CDR3 contains 19 residues. CDR3 nucleotides: TGTGCCAGCAGCTTAGCCTCGGTAGCGGGGGACCTATCCTACAATGAGCAGTTCTTC. This translates into CASSLASVAGDLSYNEQFF.

The V and J genes are TRBV4-1 and TRBJ2-3, with TRBD2 identical over 11 bases. The germline V gene has CDR1 MGHRA and CDR2 YSYEKL. V was clipped by 3 bases and J by 1 base; unmatched bases: 3. This CDR3 is 16 amino acids long. CDR3 sequence reads: CASSQELAGGTDTQYF. DNA of the CDR3: TGCGCCAGCAGCCAGGAACTAGCGGGGGGCACAGATACGCAGTATTTT.

The gene calls are TRBV6-1 and TRBJ2-7; 9 bases fit TRBD2. In germline, CDR1 is MNHNS, CDR2 SASEGT. CDR3 size: 15 residues. V was pared by 7 bases and J by 2 bases, with 9 bases of the junction left unmatched. CDR3 sequence: CASTLSGGLTYEQYF. Written as DNA, the CDR3 is TGTGCCAGCACCCTTAGCGGGGGACTCACCTACGAGCAGTACTTC.

V gene TRBV9 combines with J gene TRBJ1-1, with 9 bases fitting TRBD1. The V and J ends lost 3 bases and 3 bases, in that order; junction bases with no gene match: 3. This CDR3 region has 14 residues. Germline V lookup: CDR1 SGDLS, CDR2 YYNGEE. In DNA form, the CDR3 reads TGTGCCAGCAGCGGGGGACAGGGATACACTGAAGCTTTCTTT. This encodes CASSGGQGYTEAFF. Full variable domain (missing parts from reference TRBV9 and TRBJ1-1): DSGVTQTPKHLITATGQRVTLRCSPRSGDLSVYWYQQSLDQGLQFLIQYYNGEERAKGNILERFSAQQFPDLHSELNLSSLELGDSALYFCASSGGQGYTEAFFGQGTRLTVV.

This sequence joins TRBV19 and TRBJ2-7; 9 bases are shared with TRBD1. Per germline, CDR1 LNHDA and CDR2 SQIVND (reference sequence). Trimming cost V 6 bases and J 2 bases; bases outside gene matches: 2. CDR3 length: 13 residues. This CDR3 is CASRGQGPYEQYF. The CDR3 coding sequence is TGTGCCAGTAGGGGACAGGGCCCCTACGAGCAGTACTTC.

As concerns this clone: Its ends do not fully match the called genes, so a read error is possible. The identical CDR3 is also encoded by other nucleotide sequences in the sample. The rearrangement joins TRBV9 to TRBJ1-6; D uncertain. The CDR3 has 17 residues. Per the germline V gene, CDR1 is SGDLS and CDR2 is YYNGEE. The CDR3 DNA follows: TGTGCCAGCAGCCCCTCGGGGTCGGCACCCTATAATTCCCCCCTCCACTTT. Protein sequence: CASSPSGSAPYNSPLHF.

This rearrangement joins TRBV21-1 to TRBJ2-1; TRBD2 was called by the table and not checked on the DNA. TRBV21-1 is a pseudogene. The CDR3 contains 19 residues. The CDR3 loop reads CASSKVLRTSGGNYNEQFF. The DNA of the CDR3 is TGTGCCAGCAGCAAAGTTCTCCGGACTAGCGGGGGCAATTACAATGAGCAGTTCTTC.

The chain couples TRBV5-5 to TRBJ1-5; 8 bases match TRBD1. Per germline, CDR1 SGHKS and CDR2 YYEKEE (reference sequence). V was pared by 4 bases and J by 3 bases, with 6 bases of the junction left unmatched. The length of the CDR3 is 15 residues. Written as DNA, the CDR3 is TGTGCCAGCAGCCCGGGACAGGTTGTCAATCAGCCCCAGCATTTT. Translated: CASSPGQVVNQPQHF.

This chain connects TRBV19 to TRBJ2-6; possible D gene TRBD1, 6 bases. The length of the CDR3 is 15 residues. The V end was cut by 4 bases, the J end by 12 bases, with 19 bases between. Germline assignment: CDR1 LNHDA and CDR2 SQIVND (reference sequence). The CDR3: CASSKVQGGLVVLTF. In DNA, the CDR3 is TGTGCCAGTAGTAAGGTACAGGGCGGATTGGTCGTCCTGACTTTC.

The chain carries TRBV29-1 and TRBJ2-1; 8 bases line up with TRBD1. The CDR3 extends over 12 amino acids. Germline V gene data show CDR1 as SQVTM and CDR2 as ANQGSEA. V lost 6 bases, J lost 5 bases, and 3 bases stayed unmatched. DNA of the CDR3: TGCAGCGTAGGACAGGGCAACAATGAGCAGTTCTTC. Translation: CSVGQGNNEQFF.

The chain carries TRBV27 and TRBJ1-5; 7 nucleotides match TRBD1. With V trimmed by 6 bases and J by 3 bases, 2 bases remained unmatched. Germline V gene lookup returns CDR1 MNHEY and CDR2 SMNVEV (reference sequence). The CDR3 length is 13 residues. CDR3 DNA sequence: TGTGCCAGCAGGACAGGGCACAATCAGCCCCAGCATTTT. This encodes CASRTGHNQPQHF.

The V call is TRBV14, the J call TRBJ1-1; D not certain. This CDR3 region has 17 residues. Trimming took off 0 bases at V and 0 bases at J, with 14 bases between the two ends. Germline V gene sequence: CDR1 SGHDN, CDR2 FVKESK. The CDR3 DNA follows: TGTGCCAGCAGCCAAGAGAGGCGGAGCACCATGAACACTGAAGCTTTCTTT. It codes for CASSQERRSTMNTEAFF.

CDR3 sequence (DNA): TGTGCCTGGAGTGGGACTAGCGGGGGGGCCCTCCCCCAACACGAGCAGTACTTC. Encoded protein: CAWSGTSGGALPQHEQYF. This sequence joins TRBV30 and TRBJ2-7; 15 nucleotides align to TRBD2. Germline loops: CDR1 GTSNPN, CDR2 SVGIG (reference sequence). The CDR3 is made up of 18 amino acids. V lost 1 base and J lost 5; bases outside the gene matches: 12.

The V call is TRBV4-3, the J call TRBJ1-1; D might be TRBD1 (5 bases). There are 15 residues in the CDR3. The V and J ends lost 1 base and 2 bases respectively, with 11 bases between them. Germline lookup yields CDR1 LGHNA and CDR2 YSLEER. The CDR3 is CASSQGLQVNTEAFF. The CDR3 nucleotides read TGCGCCAGCAGCCAAGGCCTACAGGTCAACACTGAAGCTTTCTTT.

This clone was counted a few times. The chain couples TRBV11-2 to TRBJ2-1; 9 bases are shared with TRBD2. The CDR3 is 14 residues long. Germline V gene lookup returns CDR1 SGHAT and CDR2 FQNNGV. V was clipped by 6 bases and J by 6 bases; unmatched bases: 6. In DNA form, the CDR3 reads TGTGCCAGCAGATCGGGCGGGGGGGCCAATGAGCAGTTCTTC. Amino acid sequence: CASRSGGGANEQFF.

CDR3 in DNA: TGTGCCAGCAGTTTAAGGTACTACTTAATCTCCTACGAGCAGTACTTC. Translating it yields CASSLRYYLISYEQYF. This chain uses TRBV28 with TRBJ2-7; D is unresolved. The CDR3 has 16 residues. CDR1 MDHEN and CDR2 SYDVKM come from the germline V gene. Trimming removed 2 bases at V and 0 bases at J, with 14 bases between.

The V call is TRBV5-5, the J call TRBJ1-4, with D maybe TRBD1 (6 bases). This CDR3 has 14 amino acids. Germline values: CDR1 SGHKS, CDR2 YYEKEE (reference sequence). Trimming took off 4 bases at V and 3 bases at J, with 10 bases between the two ends. The chain's CDR3 is CASSHRAPNEKLFF. The DNA for the CDR3 is TGTGCCAGCAGCCACAGGGCCCCTAATGAAAAACTGTTTTTT.

This rearrangement joins TRBV30 to TRBJ2-7; 8 bases line up with TRBD1. CDR1 is GTSNPN and CDR2 is SVGIG in the germline V gene (reference sequence). The J segment lost 6 bases and the V segment lost 3 bases, leaving 7 bases of the junction unmatched. The CDR3 spans 13 residues. The CDR3 here is CAWSGTGRAEQYF. The CDR3 DNA reads as TGTGCCTGGAGCGGGACAGGAAGGGCCGAGCAGTACTTC.